These 2 T cell receptor beta chains share one sample of origin, sequenced in a study of Ad26.COV2.S vaccination and SARS-CoV-2 variants (dated by TCRdb to the early 2020s). The treatment or condition label for this specimen denotes: 15 to 20 received Ad26.COV2.S at low or high dose, single or two shots; 5 received placebo; per-sample allocation not given. Repertoires of vaccine and placebo recipients were sequenced from samples taken on day 63 after the first injection. The receptor library was made with the immunoSEQ multiplex PCR assay. The source is immuneACCESS, and TCRdb retained only in-frame sequences with V and J called. Part of the clones is not carried over; for the studies checked, unresolved V genes explain less than half of this, and the remainder is unexplained. This sample gives some 410,000 clones in total; 92% of them show up just once. Jointly, the top ten make up around 1.7% of the sample.

This specimen was peripheral blood, taken in a trial of Ad26.COV2.S vaccine versus placebo. The receptor set was obtained from a person between 18 and 59 years old who received the Ad26.COV2.S COVID-19 vaccine or a placebo.

This chain links TRBV7-9 with TRBJ2-2; D is perhaps TRBD1 (6 bases). The V end lost 1 base, the J end lost 2 bases, and 20 bases lay between the germline ends. This CDR3 region has 19 residues. CDR1 SEHNR and CDR2 FQNEAQ come from the germline V gene (reference sequence). The CDR3, as DNA: TGTGCCAGCAGCTTAGTTGACAGGATTATTTCCCCTAACACCGGGGAGCTGTTTTTT. Translated: CASSLVDRIISPNTGELFF.

The V call is TRBV25-1, the J call TRBJ1-2, with 7 bases fitting TRBD1. This CDR3 comprises 14 residues. The germline CDR1 and CDR2 sequences are MGHDK and SYGVNS. The V gene end was trimmed by 3 bases and the J gene end by 11 bases; junction bases not matched to a gene: 12. CDR3 sequence reads: CASSESNRGSRYTF. The CDR3 DNA reads TGTGCCAGCAGTGAGTCCAACAGGGGAAGTAGGTACACCTTC.